This T cell receptor beta chain was profiled in a study of tumor-infiltrating lymphocytes in primary liver carcinoma. Study findings and constraints: Blood had a significantly lower top-250-clone fraction than tumors did (p = 0.039). Relative to tumor region pairs, the tumor-adjacent and tumor-blood pairs showed overlap that was lower. Only about 7.5-24% of top clones spanned all five tumor regions.

About this clonotype itself: Its antigen remains unidentified.

Researchers generated TCR beta cDNA from around 510 ng of total RNA, relying on a constant-region primer. Modified slightly, ARM-PCR produced TCR beta libraries over three nested multiplex PCR rounds. The opening two PCR rounds, around 11 cycles each, paired TRBV1-TRBV30 forward primers with a C-beta reverse primer. TCRdb itself ran the multiplex PCR reads through MiXCR, one entry per CDR3 protein. The sample carries roughly 80,000 distinct CDR3 sequences, around 70% recorded once. Trimming stripped 3 bases from V and 5 bases from J, with 11 bases between. This CDR3 is 14 amino acids long. Germline CDR1 reads MNHNS; CDR2 reads SASEGT. Co-extraction yielded RNA and DNA from 20-30 mg of unsorted bulk tissue. HBV chronically infected the treatment-naive patients.

The sample consisted of liver tumor tissue from sampling region 1. Regarding subset: tumor region T1, superior pole. The clonotype originates from a man aged 40-55 years with primary liver carcinoma and hepatitis B virus infection. The chain has TRBV6-1 and TRBJ2-1; D gene uncertain. The CDR3 region is CASSDLSIDNEQFF. In DNA, the CDR3 is TGTGCCAGCAGTGATTTGAGTATAGACAATGAGCAGTTCTTC.